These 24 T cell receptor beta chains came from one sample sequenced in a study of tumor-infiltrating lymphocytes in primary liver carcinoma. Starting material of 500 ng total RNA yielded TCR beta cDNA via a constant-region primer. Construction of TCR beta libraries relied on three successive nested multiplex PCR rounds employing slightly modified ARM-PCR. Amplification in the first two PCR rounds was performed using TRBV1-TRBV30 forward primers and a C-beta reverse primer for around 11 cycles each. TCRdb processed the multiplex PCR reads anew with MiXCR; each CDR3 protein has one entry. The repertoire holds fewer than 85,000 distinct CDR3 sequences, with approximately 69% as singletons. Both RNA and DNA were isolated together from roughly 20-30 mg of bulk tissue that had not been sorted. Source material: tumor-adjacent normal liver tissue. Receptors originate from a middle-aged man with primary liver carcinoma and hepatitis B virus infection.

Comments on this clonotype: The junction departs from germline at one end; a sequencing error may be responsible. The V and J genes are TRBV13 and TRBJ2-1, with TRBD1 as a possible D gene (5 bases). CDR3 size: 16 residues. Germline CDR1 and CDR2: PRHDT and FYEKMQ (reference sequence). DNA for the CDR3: TGTGCCAACAGCTCCTTAGGGGCCACCTCTTACAATGAGCAGTTCTTC. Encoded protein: CANSSLGATSYNEQFF.

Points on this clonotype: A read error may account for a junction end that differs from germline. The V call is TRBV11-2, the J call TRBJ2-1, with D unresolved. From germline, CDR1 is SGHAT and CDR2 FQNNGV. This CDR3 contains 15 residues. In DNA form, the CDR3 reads TGTGCCAGCAACTTAGATTCTTCCAGCCCTAACGAGCAGTCCTTC. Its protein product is CASNLDSSSPNEQSF. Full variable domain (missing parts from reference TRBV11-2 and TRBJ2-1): EAGVAQSPRYKIIEKRQSVAFWCNPISGHATLYWYQQILGQGPKLLIQFQNNGVVDDSQLPKDRFSAERLKGVDSTLKIQPAKLEDSAVYLCASNLDSSSPNEQSFGPGTRLTVL.

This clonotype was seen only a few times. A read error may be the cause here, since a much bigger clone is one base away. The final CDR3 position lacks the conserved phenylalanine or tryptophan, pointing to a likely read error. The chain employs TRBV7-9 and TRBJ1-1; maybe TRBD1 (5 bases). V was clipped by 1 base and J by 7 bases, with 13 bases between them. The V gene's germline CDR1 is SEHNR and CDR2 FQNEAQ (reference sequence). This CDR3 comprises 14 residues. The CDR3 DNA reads TGTGCCAGCAGCTTAGGAACCGGGACGGTTGAAGCTTTCTTA. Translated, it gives CASSLGTGTVEAFL.

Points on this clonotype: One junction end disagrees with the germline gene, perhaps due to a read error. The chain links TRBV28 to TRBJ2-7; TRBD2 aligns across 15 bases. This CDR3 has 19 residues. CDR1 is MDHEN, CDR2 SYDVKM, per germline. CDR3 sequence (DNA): TGTGCTAACAGTTTTTTCGGACTAGCGGGAGGGCGAATCTCCTACGAGCAGTATTTC. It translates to CANSFFGLAGGRISYEQYF.

In DNA, the CDR3 is TGCGCCAGCAGCTTGTATAGCGGTGAGCAGTTCTTC. Protein: CASSLYSGEQFF. The V and J genes are TRBV5-1 and TRBJ2-1; TRBD2 might be the D (6 bases). The CDR3 sequence is 12 residues long. Germline values: CDR1 SGHRS, CDR2 YFSETQ. Trimming shortened V by 1 base and J by 9 bases, and 8 bases separated the two germline ends.

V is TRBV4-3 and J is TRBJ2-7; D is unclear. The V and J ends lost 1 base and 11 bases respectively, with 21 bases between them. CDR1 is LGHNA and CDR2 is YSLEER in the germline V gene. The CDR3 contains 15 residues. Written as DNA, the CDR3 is TGCGCCAGCAGCCAAGTTACGGGCACAGCAGACGCGGAGTACTTC. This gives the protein CASSQVTGTADAEYF.

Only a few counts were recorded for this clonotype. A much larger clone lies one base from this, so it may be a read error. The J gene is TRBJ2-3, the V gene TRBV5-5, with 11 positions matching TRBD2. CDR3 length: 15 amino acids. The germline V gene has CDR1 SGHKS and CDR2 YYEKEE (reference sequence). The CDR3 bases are TGTGTCAGCAGTTCCGGGACTAGCGGACAATATACGCAGTATTTT. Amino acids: CVSSSGTSGQYTQYF.

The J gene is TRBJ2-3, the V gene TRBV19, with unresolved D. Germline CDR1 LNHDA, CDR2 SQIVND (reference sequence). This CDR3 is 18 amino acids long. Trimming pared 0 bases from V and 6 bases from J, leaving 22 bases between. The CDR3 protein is CASSIDLRGMAKSDTQYF. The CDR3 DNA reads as TGTGCCAGTAGTATAGACCTACGCGGCATGGCTAAAAGTGATACGCAGTATTTT.

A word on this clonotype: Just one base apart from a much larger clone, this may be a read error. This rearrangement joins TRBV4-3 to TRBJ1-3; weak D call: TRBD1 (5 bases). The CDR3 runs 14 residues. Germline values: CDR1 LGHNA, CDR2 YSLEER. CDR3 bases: TGCGCCATCAGCCAAGAGGGGTATAGAAACACCATATATTTT. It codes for CAISQEGYRNTIYF.

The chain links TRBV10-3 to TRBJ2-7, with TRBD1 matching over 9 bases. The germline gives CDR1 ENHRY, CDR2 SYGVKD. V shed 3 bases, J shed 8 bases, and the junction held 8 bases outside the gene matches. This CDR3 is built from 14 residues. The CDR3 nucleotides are TGTGCCATCAGTGATAATGGACAGGGGATGAAGCAGTACTTC. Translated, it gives CAISDNGQGMKQYF.

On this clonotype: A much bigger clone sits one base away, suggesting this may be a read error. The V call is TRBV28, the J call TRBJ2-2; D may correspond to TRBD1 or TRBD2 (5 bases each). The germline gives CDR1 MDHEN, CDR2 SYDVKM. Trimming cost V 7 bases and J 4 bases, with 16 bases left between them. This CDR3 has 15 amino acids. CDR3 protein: CASIFRPGGTGELFF. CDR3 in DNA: TGTGCCAGCATTTTCCGCCCTGGGGGCACCGGGGAGCTGTTTTTT.

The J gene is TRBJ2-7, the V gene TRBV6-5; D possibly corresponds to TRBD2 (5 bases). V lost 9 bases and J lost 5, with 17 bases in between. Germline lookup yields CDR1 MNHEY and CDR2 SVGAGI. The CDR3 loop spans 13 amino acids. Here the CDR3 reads CASSVPRAHEQYF. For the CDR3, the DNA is TGTGCCAGTAGTGTCCCGAGGGCCCACGAGCAGTACTTC.

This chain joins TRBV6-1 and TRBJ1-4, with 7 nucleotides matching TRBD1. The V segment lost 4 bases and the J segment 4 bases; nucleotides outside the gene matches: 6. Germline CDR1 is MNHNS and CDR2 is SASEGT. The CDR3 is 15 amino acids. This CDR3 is CASSVQGVINEKLFF. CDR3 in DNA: TGTGCCAGCAGTGTGCAGGGGGTAATTAATGAAAAACTGTTTTTT.

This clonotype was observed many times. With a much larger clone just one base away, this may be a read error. The CDR3 region is CSVDQETQCF. In DNA form, the CDR3 reads TGCAGCGTTGACCAAGAGACCCAGTGCTTC. The rearrangement joins TRBV29-1 to TRBJ2-5, with no clear D. Germline V gene sequence: CDR1 SQVTM, CDR2 ANQGSEA. The length of the CDR3 is 10 residues.

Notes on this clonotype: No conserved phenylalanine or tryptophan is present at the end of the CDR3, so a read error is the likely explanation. The CDR3 here is CASSQLIPGQGDYEQYY. The CDR3 DNA reads TGCGCCAGCAGCCAGTTAATCCCGGGACAGGGGGATTACGAGCAGTACTAC. V gene TRBV4-3 combines with J gene TRBJ2-7; 11 bases line up with TRBD1. CDR1 and CDR2 (germline): LGHNA, YSLEER. V lost 3 bases and J lost 4; bases outside the gene matches: 11. This CDR3 has 17 residues.

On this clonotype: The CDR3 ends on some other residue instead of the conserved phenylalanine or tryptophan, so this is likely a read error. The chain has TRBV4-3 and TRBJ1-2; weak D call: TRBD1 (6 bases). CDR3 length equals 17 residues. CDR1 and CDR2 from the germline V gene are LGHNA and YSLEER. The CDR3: CAISQDGVGDKPYGYTI. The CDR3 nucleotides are TGCGCCATCAGCCAAGATGGGGTGGGGGACAAGCCCTATGGCTACACCATC.

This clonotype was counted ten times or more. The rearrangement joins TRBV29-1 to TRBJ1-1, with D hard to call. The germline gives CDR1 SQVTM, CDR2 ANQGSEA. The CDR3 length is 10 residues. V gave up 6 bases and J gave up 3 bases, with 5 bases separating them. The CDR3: CSVLDTEAFF. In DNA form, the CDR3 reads TGCAGCGTACTTGACACTGAAGCTTTCTTT.

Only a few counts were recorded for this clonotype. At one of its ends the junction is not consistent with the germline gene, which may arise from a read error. CDR3 sequence reads: CVSSKTLRKESPLHF. CDR3 DNA sequence: TGTGTCAGCAGTAAAACCCTTAGGAAGGAGTCACCCCTCCACTTT. The chain has TRBV6-5 and TRBJ1-6, with D uncertain. The CDR3 has 15 amino acids. Germline values: CDR1 MNHEY, CDR2 SVGAGI.

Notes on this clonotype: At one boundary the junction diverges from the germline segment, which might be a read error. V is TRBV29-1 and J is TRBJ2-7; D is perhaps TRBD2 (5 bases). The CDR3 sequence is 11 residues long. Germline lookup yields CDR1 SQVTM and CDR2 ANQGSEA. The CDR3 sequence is CSVVASYEQYF. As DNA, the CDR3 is TGCAGCGTTGTAGCGTCCTACGAGCAATACTTC.

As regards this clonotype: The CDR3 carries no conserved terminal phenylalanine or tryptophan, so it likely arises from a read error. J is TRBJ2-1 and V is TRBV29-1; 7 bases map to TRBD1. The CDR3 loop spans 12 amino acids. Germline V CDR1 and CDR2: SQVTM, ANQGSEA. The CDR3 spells CSVRQGDNGQFS. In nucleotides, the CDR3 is TGCAGCGTCCGACAGGGAGACAATGGGCAGTTCTCC.

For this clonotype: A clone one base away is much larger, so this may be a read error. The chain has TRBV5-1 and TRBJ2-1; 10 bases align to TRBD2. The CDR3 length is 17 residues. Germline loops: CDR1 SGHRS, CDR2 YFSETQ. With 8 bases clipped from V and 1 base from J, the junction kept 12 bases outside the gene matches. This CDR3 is CASSELAGSRSYNEQFF. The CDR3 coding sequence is TGCGCCAGTTCGGAACTAGCGGGATCGAGGTCCTACAATGAGCAGTTCTTC.

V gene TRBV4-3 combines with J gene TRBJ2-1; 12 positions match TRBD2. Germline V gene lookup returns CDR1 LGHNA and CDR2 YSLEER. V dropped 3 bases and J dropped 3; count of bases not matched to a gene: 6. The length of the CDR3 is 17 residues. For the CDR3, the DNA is TGCGCCAGCAGCCATTTCGGGACTAGCGGGCGCTACAATGAGCAGTTCTTC. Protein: CASSHFGTSGRYNEQFF.

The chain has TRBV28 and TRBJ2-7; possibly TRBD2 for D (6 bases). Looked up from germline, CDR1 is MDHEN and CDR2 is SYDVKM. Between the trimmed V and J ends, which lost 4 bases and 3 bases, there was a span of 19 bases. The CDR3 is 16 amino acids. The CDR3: CASSSTSWRMYYEQYF. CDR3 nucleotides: TGTGCCAGCAGTTCCACTAGCTGGAGGATGTACTACGAGCAGTACTTC.

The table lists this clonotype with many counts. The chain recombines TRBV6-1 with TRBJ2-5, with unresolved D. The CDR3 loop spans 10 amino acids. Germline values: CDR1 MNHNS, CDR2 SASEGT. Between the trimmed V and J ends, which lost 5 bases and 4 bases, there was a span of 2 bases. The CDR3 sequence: CASSRETQYF. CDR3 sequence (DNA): TGTGCCAGCAGTCGAGAGACCCAGTACTTC.